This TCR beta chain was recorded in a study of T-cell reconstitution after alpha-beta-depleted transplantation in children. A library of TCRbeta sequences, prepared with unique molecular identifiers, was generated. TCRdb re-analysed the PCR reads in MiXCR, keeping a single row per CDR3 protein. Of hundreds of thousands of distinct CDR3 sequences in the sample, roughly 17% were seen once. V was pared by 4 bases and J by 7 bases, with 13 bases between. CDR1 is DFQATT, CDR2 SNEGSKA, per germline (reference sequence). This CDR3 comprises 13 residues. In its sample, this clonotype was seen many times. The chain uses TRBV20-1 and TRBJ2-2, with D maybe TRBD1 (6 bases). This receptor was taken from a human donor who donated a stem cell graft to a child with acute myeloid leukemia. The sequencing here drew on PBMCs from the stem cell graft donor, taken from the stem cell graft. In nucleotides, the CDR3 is TGCAGTGCTATGGTGGGGGCGCGCGGGGAGCTGTTTTTT. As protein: CSAMVGARGELFF.